These 21 T cell receptor beta chains originate from one sample sequenced in a study of OX40 agonist ivuxolimab in advanced cancers. Using immunoSEQ multiplex PCR, the repertoire was profiled, and TCRdb retains in-frame clones only, with some absent. The repertoire has fewer than 50,000 clones, about 80% of them found once; the top ten carry roughly an eighth. This specimen was CD4+ or CD8+ T cells sorted from blood, taken in a trial of the OX40 agonist ivuxolimab. The receptor set was obtained from an adult with an advanced solid tumor such as melanoma, head and neck, liver or kidney cancer.

This clone was seen once. The rearrangement joins TRBV10-3 to TRBJ1-2; D call uncertain. Germline values: CDR1 ENHRY, CDR2 SYGVKD. The CDR3 contains 15 residues. The V and J ends lost 0 bases and 5 bases respectively, with 13 bases between them. The CDR3 DNA reads TGTGCCATCAGTGAGTCGACTCCGAGAGTATATGGCTACACCTTC. It translates to CAISESTPRVYGYTF.

This clone was detected a few times. This chain links TRBV30 with TRBJ2-1; TRBD2 matches 11 bases. V dropped 4 bases and J dropped 6; count of bases not matched to a gene: 11. The CDR3 runs 16 residues. Germline assignment: CDR1 GTSNPN and CDR2 SVGIG (reference sequence). CDR3 residues: CAWTRLAGHSGNEQFF. The DNA of the CDR3 is TGTGCCTGGACCCGACTAGCGGGACATTCGGGCAATGAGCAGTTCTTC.

The rearrangement links TRBV11-2 to TRBJ2-1; D possibly uses TRBD1 or TRBD2 (5 bases each). Germline assignment: CDR1 SGHAT and CDR2 FQNNGV. The CDR3 totals 15 residues. The germline V and J ends were trimmed by 3 bases and 5 bases, with 14 bases remaining between them. CDR3 nucleotides: TGTGCCAGCAGCTTGGGAGCAGGGACCCACAATGAGCAGTTCTTC. It specifies CASSLGAGTHNEQFF.

The V gene is TRBV9, the J gene TRBJ2-7, with 9 nucleotides matching TRBD2. The CDR3 is 15 residues long. After removal of 0 bases from V and 7 bases from J, the junction contained 8 bases not matched to a gene. Germline V gene sequence: CDR1 SGDLS, CDR2 YYNGEE. The DNA for the CDR3 is TGTGCCAGCAGCGTAGGGGCGGGAGGGCTTAGGGAGCAGTACTTC. The encoded protein is CASSVGAGGLREQYF.

The rearrangement links TRBV18 to TRBJ1-3; D unclear. There are 15 residues in the CDR3. V lost 2 bases, J lost 0 bases, and 8 bases lay in between. Germline V gene sequence: CDR1 KGHSH, CDR2 LQKENI. Here the CDR3 DNA reads TGTGCCAGCTCACCAACGGCGACCTCTGGAAACACCATATATTTT. Residues: CASSPTATSGNTIYF. The variable domain in full, completed from reference TRBV18 and TRBJ1-3, reads NAGVMQNPRHLVRRRGQEARLRCSPMKGHSHVYWYRQLPEEGLKFMVYLQKENIIDESGMPKERFSAEFPKEGPSILRIQQVVRGDSAAYFCASSPTATSGNTIYFGEGSWLTVV.

This clone was detected once. This sequence joins TRBV11-2 and TRBJ2-6; 7 positions match TRBD1. Trimming removed 5 bases from V and 2 bases from J; junction bases left unmatched: 3. The germline gives CDR1 SGHAT, CDR2 FQNNGV. CDR3 length: 15 residues. The CDR3 bases are TGTGCCAGCAGCCAGGGACAGCCTGGGGCCAACGTCCTGACTTTC. Its translation: CASSQGQPGANVLTF.

This clone was recorded a few times. The CDR3 DNA is TGTGCCAGCAGCCAAGTCGGGGGTGCAGATACGCAGTATTTT. This codes for CASSQVGGADTQYF. This sequence joins TRBV14 and TRBJ2-3; weak D call: TRBD2 (6 bases). Germline CDR1 SGHDN, CDR2 FVKESK. V lost 1 base, J lost 4 bases, and 9 bases lay in between. The length of the CDR3 is 14 residues.

V and J are TRBV5-1 and TRBJ1-2; possibly TRBD1 for D (6 bases). This CDR3 is 16 amino acids long. Germline V gene data show CDR1 as SGHRS and CDR2 as YFSETQ. Trimming pared 4 bases from V and 0 bases from J, leaving 16 bases between. CDR3 loop: CASSPGGTRSNYGYTF. CDR3 nucleotide sequence: TGCGCCAGCAGCCCTGGCGGGACAAGATCTAACTATGGCTACACCTTC.

Concerning this clone: The sample has other DNA sequences that encode this CDR3 too. V usage is TRBV2 and J usage is TRBJ1-1; a possible D gene is TRBD1 (5 bases). The CDR3 is made up of 14 amino acids. Trimming removed 3 bases at V and 0 bases at J, with 8 bases between. Per germline, CDR1 SNHLY and CDR2 FYNNEI. CDR3 DNA sequence: TGTGCCAGCAGTGAGGGACGGATGAACACTGAAGCTTTCTTT. Translated, it gives CASSEGRMNTEAFF.

The chain employs TRBV29-1 and TRBJ2-3; TRBD1 aligns across 11 bases. Germline V CDR1 and CDR2: SQVTM, ANQGSEA. The CDR3 covers 13 residues. Trimming cost V 4 bases and J 5 bases; bases outside gene matches: 2. CDR3 nucleotide sequence: TGCAGCGTTGGGACAGGGGGCATAGATACGCAGTATTTT. Amino acid sequence: CSVGTGGIDTQYF.

The rearrangement joins TRBV30 to TRBJ2-7, with 10 bases fitting TRBD1. Unmatched junction bases numbered 3, after V lost 2 bases and J lost 5 bases. From germline, CDR1 is GTSNPN and CDR2 SVGIG (reference sequence). This CDR3 is built from 13 residues. The chain's CDR3 is CAWSPGQGDEQYF. In DNA, the CDR3 is TGTGCCTGGAGTCCAGGACAGGGGGACGAGCAGTACTTC.

Details on this clone: At one boundary the junction diverges from the germline segment, which might be a read error. The chain links TRBV20-1 to TRBJ2-4; D not certain. This CDR3 region has 11 residues. Germline V gene lookup returns CDR1 DFQATT and CDR2 SNEGSKA (reference sequence). The CDR3 sequence is CSAGDVNIQYF. The CDR3 DNA follows: TGCAGTGCTGGAGATGTAAACATTCAGTACTTC.

V and J are TRBV10-1 and TRBJ2-7; TRBD2 agrees at 7 bases. Trimming took 3 bases from V and 5 from J; bases not matched to a gene: 10. CDR3 length: 15 amino acids. Germline loops: CDR1 WNHNN, CDR2 SYGVQD (reference sequence). The CDR3 bases are TGCGCCAGCAGTGACTTCACGGGAGGAATCAACGAGCAGTACTTC. It specifies CASSDFTGGINEQYF.

This clone came up once. The chain carries TRBV9 and TRBJ2-7; D is unclear. From germline, CDR1 is SGDLS and CDR2 YYNGEE. V lost 3 bases, J lost 5 bases, and 15 bases lay in between. The CDR3 consists of 14 residues. Here the CDR3 reads CASSESNGAHEQYF. Here the CDR3 DNA reads TGTGCCAGCAGCGAGAGCAACGGTGCCCACGAGCAGTACTTC.

This chain links TRBV11-1 with TRBJ2-7; 10 bases fit TRBD2. Germline V gene lookup returns CDR1 SGHAT and CDR2 FQDESV (reference sequence). V lost 3 bases to trimming and J lost 0 bases; unmatched junction nucleotides: 5. The CDR3 is made up of 16 amino acids. The CDR3 here is CASSLLAGDRSYEQYF. CDR3 nucleotides: TGTGCCAGCAGCTTGCTAGCGGGAGACCGCTCCTACGAGCAGTACTTC.

V and J are TRBV7-8 and TRBJ2-2; tentatively, D is TRBD1 (5 bases). V was trimmed by 5 bases and J by 1 base, leaving 8 bases between them. The CDR3 contains 14 residues. Germline V lookup: CDR1 SGHVS, CDR2 FQNEAQ. Here the CDR3 DNA reads TGTGCCAGCAGCGCCAGGGTGAACACCGGGGAGCTGTTTTTT. Protein sequence: CASSARVNTGELFF.

A few counts support this clone. CDR3 residues: CASSIQGPPYEQYF. The DNA for the CDR3 is TGTGCCAGCAGCATACAGGGGCCTCCCTACGAGCAGTACTTC. The chain uses TRBV28 and TRBJ2-7; 7 nucleotides agree with TRBD1. Per the germline V gene, CDR1 is MDHEN and CDR2 is SYDVKM. The CDR3 loop spans 14 amino acids. The trim removed 6 bases at V and 2 bases at J, leaving 7 bases unmatched.

The chain has TRBV28 and TRBJ1-3, with a tentative D call TRBD1 (6 bases). Germline values: CDR1 MDHEN, CDR2 SYDVKM. V was trimmed by 6 bases and J by 2 bases, leaving 11 bases between them. This CDR3 is built from 14 residues. CDR3: CASSPDSAGNTIYF. As DNA, the CDR3 is TGTGCCAGCAGCCCGGACAGCGCTGGAAACACCATATATTTT.

V gene TRBV19 combines with J gene TRBJ2-1; D not certain. V shed 2 bases and J shed 7 bases, with 9 bases lying between them. CDR1 LNHDA and CDR2 SQIVND come from the germline V gene (reference sequence). The CDR3 length is 13 residues. This CDR3 is CASSINYQNEQFF. In nucleotides, the CDR3 is TGTGCCAGTAGTATAAACTACCAGAATGAGCAGTTCTTC.

This clone has a handful of counts. The CDR3 here is CASSLAGRMDEKLFF. The CDR3, as DNA: TGTGCCAGCAGCTTGGCCGGCAGGATGGATGAAAAACTGTTTTTT. The chain employs TRBV5-8 and TRBJ1-4; D call uncertain. Trimming removed 0 bases at V and 6 bases at J, with 12 bases between. The CDR3 sequence is 15 residues long. Germline CDR1 and CDR2: SGHTS and YDEGEE.

The chain is built from TRBV9 and TRBJ2-5; 8 bases line up with TRBD1. Germline CDR1 and CDR2: SGDLS and YYNGEE. The V gene end was trimmed by 0 bases and the J gene end by 0 bases; junction bases not matched to a gene: 1. The CDR3 covers 15 residues. CDR3 sequence (DNA): TGTGCCAGCAGCGTAGGACAGGGGTACCAAGAGACCCAGTACTTC. This encodes CASSVGQGYQETQYF.